This TCR beta chain was recovered during a study of blood T cell repertoires in COVID-19. This CDR3 contains 13 residues. Germline values: CDR1 SEHNR, CDR2 FQNEAQ (reference sequence). V was clipped by 2 bases and J by 4 bases; unmatched bases: 0. The method was immunoSEQ multiplex PCR; TCRdb's version includes in-frame clones alone and lacks a portion of them. The profile covers fewer than 250,000 clones, with around four fifths appearing a single time and about 4.4% taken by the ten largest. Sequenced input: peripheral blood. The clonotype originates from a woman between 70 and 85 years old with acute or convalescent COVID-19. The J gene is TRBJ1-1, the V gene TRBV7-9, with 8 bases that match TRBD1. CDR3 DNA: TGTGCCAGCAGCTTACAGGGGGCCACTGAAGCTTTCTTT. Residues: CASSLQGATEAFF.